Each of the 20 T cell receptor beta chains below was sequenced from the same sample in a study of shared clonotypes between healthy human individuals. Libraries were prepared by immunoSEQ multiplex PCR; TCRdb keeps only in-frame clonotypes and omits some of them. The table has roughly 2 million clones, approximately 95% seen once; the top ten hold over 0.1%. Material for sequencing was naive CD4+ T cells sorted from blood. Subset specified: CD45RA+ positively selected. These receptors were collected from a man between 18 and 35 years old in good health.

This rearrangement joins TRBV4-1 to TRBJ2-1; 12 nucleotides line up with TRBD2. V shed 0 bases, J shed 3 bases, and the junction held 12 bases outside the gene matches. This CDR3 is built from 20 residues. Germline V gives CDR1 MGHRA, CDR2 YSYEKL. CDR3 DNA: TGCGCCAGCAGCCAAGATCACGGCACTAGCGGGGGGCGGATCTACAATGAGCAGTTCTTC. It codes for CASSQDHGTSGGRIYNEQFF.

This sequence joins TRBV6-1 and TRBJ1-2; possible D gene TRBD1, 5 bases. V gave up 4 bases and J gave up 2 bases, with 23 bases separating them. The germline gives CDR1 MNHNS, CDR2 SASEGT. This CDR3 spans 18 amino acids. In DNA form, the CDR3 reads TGTGCCAGCAGTGCGGGGGGGTTCCTGGGAGGATCAAACTATGGCTACACCTTC. Amino acid sequence: CASSAGGFLGGSNYGYTF.

J is TRBJ1-2 and V is TRBV12-5, with D perhaps TRBD1 (5 bases). Trimming pared 5 bases from V and 5 bases from J, leaving 9 bases between. The CDR3 has 12 residues. Per germline, CDR1 LGHNT and CDR2 FRNRAP. The CDR3 spells CASGLGRYGYTF. CDR3 nucleotides: TGTGCTAGTGGTCTGGGGCGGTATGGCTACACCTTC.

The rearrangement joins TRBV4-2 to TRBJ2-2; no clear D gene. CDR3 length: 14 amino acids. Germline-derived CDR1 and CDR2 are LGHNA and YNFKEQ. Trimming left V 4 bases short and J 8 bases short, with 14 bases between. Here the CDR3 reads CASSPSEAGGELFF. The CDR3 DNA follows: TGTGCCAGCAGCCCAAGCGAGGCTGGGGGGGAGCTGTTTTTT.

The table lists this clone with a count of one. This rearrangement joins TRBV5-5 to TRBJ1-4; tentatively, D is TRBD1 (5 bases). The CDR3 covers 14 residues. CDR1 is SGHKS and CDR2 is YYEKEE in the germline V gene (reference sequence). V shed 1 base and J shed 5 bases, with 9 bases lying between them. The DNA of the CDR3 is TGTGCCAGCAGCTTGACGGGGCCGAATGAAAAACTGTTTTTT. Translated, it gives CASSLTGPNEKLFF.

This clone has only one observation. The rearrangement uses TRBV12-2 and TRBJ1-1; no DNA check was done on the table's D call, TRBD1. TRBV12-2 is termed a pseudogene. This CDR3 is 15 amino acids long. The DNA for the CDR3 is TGTGCAAGACCCGCGAGGACAGGGGAAGGCACTGAAGCTTTCTTT. Protein product: CARPARTGEGTEAFF.

In the case of this clone: One junction end does not reproduce the germline sequence, and a read error may be involved. The sample contains more than one DNA sequence encoding this CDR3. The J gene is TRBJ1-1, the V gene TRBV28; D might be TRBD1 (5 bases). The CDR3 consists of 12 residues. Germline CDR1 and CDR2: MDHEN and SYDVKM. The CDR3 nucleotides are TGTGCCAGTAGTTCGGGGGGCACTGAAGCTTTCTTT. It encodes CASSSGGTEAFF.

The rearrangement links TRBV27 to TRBJ1-2; 8 nucleotides agree with TRBD1. This CDR3 is 17 amino acids long. V was pared by 1 base and J by 4 bases, with 11 bases of the junction left unmatched. Germline V gives CDR1 MNHEY, CDR2 SMNVEV (reference sequence). The CDR3 sequence: CASSLLWPTGVAYGYTF. For the CDR3, the DNA is TGTGCCAGCAGTTTATTATGGCCGACAGGGGTTGCCTATGGCTACACCTTC.

The V and J genes are TRBV6-6 and TRBJ1-5, with 11 bases fitting TRBD1. Per the germline V gene, CDR1 is MNHNY and CDR2 is SVGAGI (reference sequence). Trimming cost V 6 bases and J 5 bases; bases outside gene matches: 6. This CDR3 is 15 amino acids long. The CDR3 nucleotides read TGTGCCAGCAGGAGGGACAGGGGGAGTCATCAGCCCCAGCATTTT. Amino acid sequence: CASRRDRGSHQPQHF.

The chain employs TRBV5-1 and TRBJ1-1; unclear D gene. The V and J ends lost 4 bases and 2 bases respectively, with 12 bases between them. Germline V gene data show CDR1 as SGHRS and CDR2 as YFSETQ. CDR3 size: 14 residues. The CDR3 protein is CASSLSTDNTEAFF. The CDR3 DNA reads TGCGCCAGCAGCCTCTCGACGGACAACACTGAAGCTTTCTTT.

This chain joins TRBV5-1 and TRBJ1-1; D is possibly TRBD1 (6 bases). The CDR3 is 13 residues long. Germline lookup yields CDR1 SGHRS and CDR2 YFSETQ. Trimming pared 4 bases from V and 5 bases from J, leaving 12 bases between. CDR3 sequence reads: CASSHPTGTEAFF. The CDR3 coding sequence is TGCGCCAGCAGCCATCCGACAGGTACTGAAGCTTTCTTT.

The rearrangement links TRBV5-4 to TRBJ2-5, with D perhaps matching TRBD1 (5 bases). CDR1 is SGHNT, CDR2 YYREEE, per germline (reference sequence). The CDR3 consists of 15 residues. The V and J ends lost 0 bases and 1 base respectively, with 10 bases between them. The CDR3 nucleotides are TGTGCCAGCAGCTTGGCCGGGCAGGGCCAAGAGACCCAGTACTTC. Amino acid sequence: CASSLAGQGQETQYF.

About this clone itself: Other DNA variants within this sample encode the same CDR3. Here the CDR3 DNA reads TGTGCCAGCAGCTTAGGAGGGACAGGCTCCTACGAGCAGTACTTC. Translation: CASSLGGTGSYEQYF. The chain uses TRBV7-2 and TRBJ2-7; TRBD1 agrees at 8 bases. The CDR3 has 15 amino acids. Germline CDR1 reads SGHTA; CDR2 reads FQGNSA. V lost 1 base to trimming and J lost 0 bases; unmatched junction nucleotides: 2.

Notes on this clone: The sample carries other DNA sequences with the same CDR3. The chain recombines TRBV18 with TRBJ1-1; possibly TRBD1 for D (5 bases). The V gene's germline CDR1 is KGHSH and CDR2 LQKENI. Trimming took 4 bases from V and 5 from J, leaving 11 bases between them. This CDR3 has 13 amino acids. In nucleotides, the CDR3 is TGTGCCAGCTCACAATCTGGGGGAACTGAAGCTTTCTTT. Its protein is CASSQSGGTEAFF. The complete variable domain, with remaining parts taken from reference TRBV18 and TRBJ1-1, reads NAGVMQNPRHLVRRRGQEARLRCSPMKGHSHVYWYRQLPEEGLKFMVYLQKENIIDESGMPKERFSAEFPKEGPSILRIQQVVRGDSAAYFCASSQSGGTEAFFGQGTRLTVV.

The chain is built from TRBV4-1 and TRBJ2-3, with 9 bases matching TRBD2. The CDR3 spans 16 residues. J was trimmed by 3 bases and V by 8 bases; bases with no gene match: 12. CDR1 is MGHRA and CDR2 is YSYEKL in the germline V gene. CDR3 DNA sequence: TGCGCCAGCTCCCCTGAAGTCCTAGCGGGGACAGATACGCAGTATTTT. The encoded protein is CASSPEVLAGTDTQYF.

As regards this clone: The sample holds other DNA sequences that translate to the same CDR3. The chain recombines TRBV6-1 with TRBJ1-5; D might be TRBD1 (6 bases). The germline V and J ends were trimmed by 0 bases and 6 bases, with 9 bases remaining between them. This CDR3 has 14 residues. Germline CDR1 MNHNS, CDR2 SASEGT. This CDR3 reads CASSEAGGGQPQHF. The CDR3, as DNA: TGTGCCAGCAGTGAAGCCGGGGGCGGTCAGCCCCAGCATTTT.

The V call is TRBV30, the J call TRBJ2-3, with 7 bases identical to TRBD2. Germline V gene lookup returns CDR1 GTSNPN and CDR2 SVGIG (reference sequence). The ends lost 2 bases at V and 0 bases at J; junction bases unmatched: 11. This CDR3 contains 17 residues. The CDR3 is CAWSTSGVPISTDTQYF. CDR3 in DNA: TGTGCCTGGAGTACCAGCGGGGTACCGATAAGCACAGATACGCAGTATTTT.

The chain couples TRBV5-1 to TRBJ2-5, with D tentatively TRBD2 (6 bases). V dropped 0 bases and J dropped 2 bases, with 14 bases sitting between them. Germline lookup yields CDR1 SGHRS and CDR2 YFSETQ. The CDR3 extends over 16 amino acids. As DNA, the CDR3 is TGCGCCAGCAGCTTGGACGCGGGGCTTAGTCAAGAGACCCAGTACTTC. It encodes CASSLDAGLSQETQYF.

The chain is built from TRBV5-1 and TRBJ2-2; D is undetermined. V lost 4 bases, J lost 5 bases, and 18 bases lay in between. Per the germline V gene, CDR1 is SGHRS and CDR2 is YFSETQ. The CDR3 loop spans 16 amino acids. The CDR3 is CASSPGTGMLTGELFF. The CDR3 nucleotides are TGCGCCAGCAGCCCGGGTACGGGTATGTTGACCGGGGAGCTGTTTTTT.

The chain employs TRBV10-3 and TRBJ1-5, with D possibly matching TRBD1 (6 bases). V was shortened by 0 bases and J by 1 base, with 22 bases between the two germline ends. The CDR3 extends over 20 amino acids. Germline V gene data show CDR1 as ENHRY and CDR2 as SYGVKD. The CDR3 here is CAISESLFHRDGISNQPQHF. The CDR3, as DNA: TGTGCCATCAGTGAGTCTTTGTTTCACAGGGATGGGATCAGCAATCAGCCCCAGCATTTT.